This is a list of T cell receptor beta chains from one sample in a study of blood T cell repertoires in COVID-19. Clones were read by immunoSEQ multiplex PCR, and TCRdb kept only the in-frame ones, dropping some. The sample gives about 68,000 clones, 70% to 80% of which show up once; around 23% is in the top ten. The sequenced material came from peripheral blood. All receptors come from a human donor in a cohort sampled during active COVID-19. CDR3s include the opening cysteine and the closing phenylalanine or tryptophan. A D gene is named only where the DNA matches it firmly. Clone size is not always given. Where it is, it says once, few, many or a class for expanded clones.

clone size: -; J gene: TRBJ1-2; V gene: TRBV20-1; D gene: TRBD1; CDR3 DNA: TGCAGTGCTAGTGACTCACGGGACAGGACACAAGGCTACACCTTC; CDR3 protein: CSASDSRDRTQGYTF
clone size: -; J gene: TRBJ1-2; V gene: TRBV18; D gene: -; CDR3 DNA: TGTGCCAGCTCACCACCTACAGGGACGAACCGTGGCTACACCTTC; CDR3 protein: CASSPPTGTNRGYTF
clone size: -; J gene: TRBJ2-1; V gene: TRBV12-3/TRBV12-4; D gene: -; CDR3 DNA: TGTGCCAGCAGAGATGGGCCCGAGCAGTTCTTC; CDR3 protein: CASRDGPEQFF
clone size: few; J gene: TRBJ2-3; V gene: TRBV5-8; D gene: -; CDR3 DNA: TGTGCCTCGAGCGGAGGGCGAGGGGATACGCAGTATTTT; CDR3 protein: CASSGGRGDTQYF
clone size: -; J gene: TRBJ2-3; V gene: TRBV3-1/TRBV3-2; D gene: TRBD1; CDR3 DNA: TGTGCCAGCAGCCCAGGGACAGGGTACGATACGCAGTATTTT; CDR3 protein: CASSPGTGYDTQYF
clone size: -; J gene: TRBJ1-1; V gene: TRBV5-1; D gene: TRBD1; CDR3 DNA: TGCGCCAGCAGCTCGGAACCGGGACAGCCCACGGGCTTT; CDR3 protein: CASSSEPGQPTGF
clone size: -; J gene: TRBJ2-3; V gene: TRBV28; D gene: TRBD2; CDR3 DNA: TGTGCCAGCAGGCCAGCGGGAGGGGTCGATACGCAGTATTTT; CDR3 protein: CASRPAGGVDTQYF
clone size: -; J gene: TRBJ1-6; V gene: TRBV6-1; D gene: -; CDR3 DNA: TGTGCCAGCAGTGACATAGATTCACCCCTCCACTTT; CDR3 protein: CASSDIDSPLHF
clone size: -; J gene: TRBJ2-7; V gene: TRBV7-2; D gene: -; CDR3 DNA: TGTGCCAGCAGCCATAGCTCTCCCTACGAGCAGTACTTC; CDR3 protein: CASSHSSPYEQYF
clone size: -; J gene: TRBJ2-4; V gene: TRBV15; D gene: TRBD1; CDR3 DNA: TGTGCCACCAGCAGAACCGGACAGGGAATTCTCCTAGCCAAAAACATTCAGTACTTC; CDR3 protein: CATSRTGQGILLAKNIQYF
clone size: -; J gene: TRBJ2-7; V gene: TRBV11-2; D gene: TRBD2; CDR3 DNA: TGTGCCAGCAGCTTAGATCTGGCGGGAGGGTACGAGCAGTACTTC; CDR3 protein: CASSLDLAGGYEQYF
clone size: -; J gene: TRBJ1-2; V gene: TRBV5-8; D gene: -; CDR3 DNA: TGTGCCAGCAGCTTCGGGGGGCTAGGAGGCTACACCTTC; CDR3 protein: CASSFGGLGGYTF
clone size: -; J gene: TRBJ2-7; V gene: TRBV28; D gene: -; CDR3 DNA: TGTGCCAGCAGTTTGGCCGGTCGAGGGCCCTACTACGAGCAGTACTTC; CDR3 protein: CASSLAGRGPYYEQYF
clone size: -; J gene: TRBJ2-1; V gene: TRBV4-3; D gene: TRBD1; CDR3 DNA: TGCGCCAGCAGCACCGGACAGGGCGGTATAAATGAGCAGTTCTTC; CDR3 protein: CASSTGQGGINEQFF
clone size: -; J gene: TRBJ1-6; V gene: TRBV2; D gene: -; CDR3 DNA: TGTGCCAGCAAAGCGCAGGGAGGAAGGTCACCCCTCCACTTT; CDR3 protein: CASKAQGGRSPLHF
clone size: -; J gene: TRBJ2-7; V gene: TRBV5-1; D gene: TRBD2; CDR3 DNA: TGCGCCAGCAGCTTGGGGGAGGGAACCTACGAGCAGTACTTC; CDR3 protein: CASSLGEGTYEQYF
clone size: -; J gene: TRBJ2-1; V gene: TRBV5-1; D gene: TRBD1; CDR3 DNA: TGCGCCAGCAGCTTCCGACAGGGGCAATACAATGAGCAGTTCTTC; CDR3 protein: CASSFRQGQYNEQFF
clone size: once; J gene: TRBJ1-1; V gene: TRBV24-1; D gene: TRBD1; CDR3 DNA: TGTGCCACCAGTGATACCGCGGACAGGGCGGAAGCTTTCTTT; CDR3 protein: CATSDTADRAEAFF
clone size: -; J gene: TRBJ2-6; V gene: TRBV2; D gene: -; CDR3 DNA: TGTGCCAGCAGCGAGCTCGGGGGTACAGGGGCCAACGTCCTGACTTTC; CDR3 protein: CASSELGGTGANVLTF
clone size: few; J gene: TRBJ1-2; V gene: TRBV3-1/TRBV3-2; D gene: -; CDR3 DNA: TGTGCCAGCAGCCCGTGGACAAGCAGCAACTATGGCTACACCTTC; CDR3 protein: CASSPWTSSNYGYTF
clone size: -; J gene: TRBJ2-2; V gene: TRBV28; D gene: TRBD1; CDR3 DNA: TGTGCCAGCAGTTCCTCTCTGACAGGGATCGTAGCCGGGGAGCTGTTTTTT; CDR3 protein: CASSSSLTGIVAGELFF
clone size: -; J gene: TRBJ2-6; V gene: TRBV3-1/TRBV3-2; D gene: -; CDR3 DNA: TGTGCCAGCAGCCAAGCGGGGTACTCTGGGGCCAACGTCCTGACTTTC; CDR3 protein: CASSQAGYSGANVLTF
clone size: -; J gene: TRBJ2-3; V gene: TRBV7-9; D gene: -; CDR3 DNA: TGTGCCAGCAGCTCCGAAAAAAGACTAACAGATACGCAGTATTTT; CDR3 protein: CASSSEKRLTDTQYF
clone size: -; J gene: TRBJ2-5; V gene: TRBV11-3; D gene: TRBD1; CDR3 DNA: TGTGCCAGCAGCTCGGGACAGGGGGGAGAGACCCAGTACTTC; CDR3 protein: CASSSGQGGETQYF
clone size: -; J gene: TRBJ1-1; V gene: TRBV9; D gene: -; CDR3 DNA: TGTGCCAGCAGCCGGGGGGTGAACACTGAAGCTTTCTTT; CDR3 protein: CASSRGVNTEAFF
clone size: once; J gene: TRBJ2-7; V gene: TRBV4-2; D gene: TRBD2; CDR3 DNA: TGTGCCAGCAGCCAAGACACTAGCGGGAGCTACGAGCAGTACTTC; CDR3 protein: CASSQDTSGSYEQYF
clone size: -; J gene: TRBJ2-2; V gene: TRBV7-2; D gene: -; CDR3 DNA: TGTGCCAGCAGCTTAGGTGCGGGGCAGGCGGCGAACACCGGGGAGCTGTTTTTT; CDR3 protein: CASSLGAGQAANTGELFF
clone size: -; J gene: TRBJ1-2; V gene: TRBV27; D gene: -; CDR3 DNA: TGTGCCAGCAGTTTATACAGGGACTATGGCTACACCTTC; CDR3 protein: CASSLYRDYGYTF
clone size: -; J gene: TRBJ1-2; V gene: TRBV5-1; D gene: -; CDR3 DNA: TGCGCCAGCGCCGGGACAATTCCCTCCTATGGCTACACCTTC; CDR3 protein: CASAGTIPSYGYTF
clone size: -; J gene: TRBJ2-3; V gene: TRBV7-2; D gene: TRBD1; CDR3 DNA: TGTGCCAGCAAACTCCCCAGAGGGACAGCAGATACGCAGTATTTT; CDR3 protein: CASKLPRGTADTQYF
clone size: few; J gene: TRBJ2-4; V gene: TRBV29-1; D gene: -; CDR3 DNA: TGCAGCGTTGAACCTAGCTTAGCCAAAAACATTCAGTACTTC; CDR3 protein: CSVEPSLAKNIQYF
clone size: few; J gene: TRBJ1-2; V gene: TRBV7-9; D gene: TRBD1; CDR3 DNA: TGTGCCAGCAGCGCACAGACAGGGGAAGTAGGTCGCACCTTC; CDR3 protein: CASSAQTGEVGRTF
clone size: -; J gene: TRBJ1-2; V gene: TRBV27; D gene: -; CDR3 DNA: TGTGCCAGCAGTTTACAGGGGAGAATGGGCTACACCTTC; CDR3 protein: CASSLQGRMGYTF
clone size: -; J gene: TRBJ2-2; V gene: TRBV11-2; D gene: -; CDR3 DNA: TGTGCCAGCAGCTTAGATGGGGGCGTCGACACCGGGGAGCTGTTTTTT; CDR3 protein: CASSLDGGVDTGELFF
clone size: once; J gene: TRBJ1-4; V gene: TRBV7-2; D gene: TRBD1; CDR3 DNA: TGTGCCAGCAGCTTCGACAGGGGCGAAAAACTGTTTTTT; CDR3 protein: CASSFDRGEKLFF